These 23 T cell receptor beta chains share one sample of origin, sequenced in a study of PD-1 blockade in mismatch repair-deficient tumors. Sequencing used immunoSEQ multiplex PCR; TCRdb keeps in-frame clones, though not all of them. The sample consists of some 120,000 clones, about 90% of them appearing once. This material consisted of peripheral blood, taken approximately 69 weeks after starting pembrolizumab. The origin of the receptors is an adult with mismatch repair-deficient cancer.

This clone appeared a single time. This sequence joins TRBV7-9 and TRBJ2-7; 9 bases agree with TRBD2. CDR3 size: 17 residues. Germline lookup yields CDR1 SEHNR and CDR2 FQNEAQ (reference sequence). The junction had 11 bases not matched to a gene; V was cut back by 0 bases and J by 5 bases. Here the CDR3 reads CASSLALIGTSYDEQYF. The CDR3 DNA reads as TGTGCCAGCAGCTTAGCCCTAATCGGGACTAGCTACGACGAGCAGTACTTC. Based on the CDR3 plus reference TRBV7-9 and TRBJ2-7, the full variable domain is DTGVSQNPRHKITKRGQNVTFRCDPISEHNRLYWYRQTLGQGPEFLTYFQNEAQLEKSRLLSDRFSAERPKGSFSTLEIQRTEQGDSAMYLCASSLALIGTSYDEQYFGPGTRLTVT.

This chain links TRBV12-5 with TRBJ2-5; 7 bases are shared with TRBD2. Germline V gene data show CDR1 as LGHNT and CDR2 as FRNRAP. J was trimmed by 0 bases and V by 5 bases; bases with no gene match: 6. The CDR3 loop spans 15 amino acids. In DNA, the CDR3 is TGTGCTAGTGGTCCTCCGGGACTACACCAAGAGACCCAGTACTTC. Residues: CASGPPGLHQETQYF.

This chain connects TRBV7-9 to TRBJ1-4; D might be TRBD1 (5 bases). Looked up from germline, CDR1 is SEHNR and CDR2 is FQNEAQ (reference sequence). V lost 11 bases, J lost 0 bases, and 13 bases lay in between. The length of the CDR3 is 14 residues. In DNA, the CDR3 is TGTGCCGCAGCACGGGGGGCAACTAATGAAAAACTGTTTTTT. As protein: CAAARGATNEKLFF.

The rearrangement uses TRBV29-1 and TRBJ2-5; no definite D call. This CDR3 has 12 amino acids. CDR1 is SQVTM, CDR2 ANQGSEA, per germline. Trimming left V 5 bases short and J 2 bases short, with 9 bases between. Here the CDR3 DNA reads TGCAGCGTTTTCGCGGAGCAAGAGACCCAGTACTTC. It yields the protein CSVFAEQETQYF.

This chain uses TRBV7-2 with TRBJ1-2; TRBD1 matches 8 bases. The V and J ends lost 4 bases and 6 bases, in that order; junction bases with no gene match: 7. The germline V gene has CDR1 SGHTA and CDR2 FQGNSA. The length of the CDR3 is 14 residues. The CDR3 region is CASSSGSGGNGYTF. In DNA, the CDR3 is TGTGCCAGCAGCTCCGGCTCAGGGGGCAATGGCTACACCTTC.

Turning to this clone: Other DNA sequences in this sample translate to the same CDR3. The chain has TRBV6-5 and TRBJ2-1, with a weak D call TRBD2 (5 bases). This CDR3 region has 13 residues. Per germline, CDR1 MNHEY and CDR2 SVGAGI. Trimming removed 6 bases at V and 3 bases at J, with 9 bases between. Here the CDR3 DNA reads TGTGCCAGCAGCCTCCGGGACTACAATGAGCAGTTCTTC. Translating it yields CASSLRDYNEQFF.

The V gene is TRBV6-1, the J gene TRBJ2-7, with D unclear. The germline V and J ends were trimmed by 1 base and 0 bases, with 10 bases remaining between them. Germline CDR1 MNHNS, CDR2 SASEGT. The CDR3 consists of 15 residues. CDR3 residues: CASSEGSISSYEQYF. The CDR3 DNA reads TGTGCCAGCAGTGAAGGGTCAATTAGCTCCTACGAGCAGTACTTC.

CDR3: CASSEGLGYEQYF. The CDR3 DNA is TGCGCCAGCAGTGAGGGACTAGGTTACGAGCAGTACTTC. This chain links TRBV10-2 with TRBJ2-7; 7 bases are shared with TRBD2. Trimming removed 2 bases from V and 4 bases from J; junction bases left unmatched: 2. This CDR3 spans 13 amino acids. CDR1 and CDR2 from the germline V gene are WSHSY and SAAADI.

The chain links TRBV29-1 to TRBJ2-3, with 8 bases that match TRBD2. V lost 1 base to trimming and J lost 4 bases; unmatched junction nucleotides: 13. The CDR3 totals 17 residues. In germline, CDR1 is SQVTM, CDR2 ANQGSEA. This chain's CDR3 is CSVEGRRGGGTADTQYF. Here the CDR3 DNA reads TGCAGCGTTGAAGGCCGTAGGGGCGGGGGGACGGCAGATACGCAGTATTTT.

The V gene is TRBV19, the J gene TRBJ1-1; D possibly corresponds to TRBD1 (6 bases). Germline values: CDR1 LNHDA, CDR2 SQIVND (reference sequence). V lost 5 bases to trimming and J lost 4 bases, with 14 bases between them. This CDR3 has 14 amino acids. The CDR3 is CASSPQGTGTEAFF. The CDR3 DNA sequence: TGTGCCAGTAGTCCACAGGGCACCGGCACTGAAGCTTTCTTT.

This clone was recorded only once. The chain is built from TRBV2 and TRBJ2-7; 10 bases agree with TRBD1. V lost 9 bases and J lost 3; bases outside the gene matches: 5. The CDR3 is made up of 13 amino acids. The germline V gene encodes CDR1 SNHLY and CDR2 FYNNEI. Written as DNA, the CDR3 is TGTGCCAGTGCCCGGGACAGGGGCTACGAGCAGTACTTC. Translation gives CASARDRGYEQYF.

The chain joins TRBV9 to TRBJ2-1, with D possibly being TRBD1 (5 bases). The V end lost 0 bases, the J end lost 0 bases, and 16 bases lay between the germline ends. Germline V gene sequence: CDR1 SGDLS, CDR2 YYNGEE. CDR3 length: 18 amino acids. The CDR3, as DNA: TGTGCCAGCAGCGTAGGGACATCGGCATATAGCTCCTACAATGAGCAGTTCTTC. Its translation: CASSVGTSAYSSYNEQFF.

This clone was recorded once. The chain carries TRBV5-6 and TRBJ2-7, with D perhaps TRBD1 (6 bases). The CDR3 sequence is 14 residues long. The germline V gene has CDR1 SGHDT and CDR2 YYEEEE. V was clipped by 2 bases and J by 2 bases, with 11 bases between them. The CDR3 sequence is CASSLGTTTYEQYF. The CDR3 DNA follows: TGTGCCAGCAGCTTAGGGACAACTACCTACGAGCAGTACTTC.

The genes are TRBV29-1 and TRBJ2-3, with 8 positions matching TRBD1. CDR1 is SQVTM and CDR2 is ANQGSEA in the germline V gene. The CDR3 sequence is 15 residues long. The J segment lost 1 base and the V segment lost 6 bases, leaving 9 bases of the junction unmatched. CDR3 amino acids: CSVGGGTGRTDTQYF. The CDR3 bases are TGCAGCGTGGGCGGAGGGACAGGTCGCACAGATACGCAGTATTTT.

The J gene is TRBJ2-1, the V gene TRBV11-2; tentatively, D is TRBD1 (6 bases). The CDR3 is 13 residues long. V lost 7 bases to trimming and J lost 7 bases, with 14 bases between them. Germline loops: CDR1 SGHAT, CDR2 FQNNGV. CDR3 DNA sequence: TGTGCCAGCACTTGGACAGATGGGAATGAGCAGTTCTTC. Its translation is CASTWTDGNEQFF.

This rearrangement joins TRBV28 to TRBJ2-7; D is possibly TRBD2 (5 bases). The CDR3 covers 18 residues. Trimming took 3 bases from V and 2 from J, leaving 23 bases between them. Germline V gene lookup returns CDR1 MDHEN and CDR2 SYDVKM. This CDR3 reads CASSFPQLDSHSAYEQYF. In DNA, the CDR3 is TGTGCCAGCAGTTTCCCCCAACTAGATTCACACTCAGCCTACGAGCAGTACTTC.

The chain employs TRBV11-2 and TRBJ2-7, with 9 bases fitting TRBD2. With V trimmed by 8 bases and J by 6 bases, 11 bases remained unmatched. The CDR3 has 14 residues. CDR1 and CDR2 (germline): SGHAT, FQNNGV. As DNA, the CDR3 is TGTGCCAGCGGAGATTGGCGGGAGGGTCTCGAGCAGTACTTC. Residues: CASGDWREGLEQYF.

The J gene is TRBJ1-2, the V gene TRBV7-9; D remains unclear. The CDR3 spans 12 residues. Germline V lookup: CDR1 SEHNR, CDR2 FQNEAQ (reference sequence). V was clipped by 11 bases and J by 4 bases, with 14 bases between them. The CDR3 DNA sequence: TGTGCCGCCGGTAGGGTCGGCTATGGCTACACCTTC. It specifies CAAGRVGYGYTF.

The chain has TRBV5-6 and TRBJ1-2; tentative D call: TRBD1 (6 bases). The germline gives CDR1 SGHDT, CDR2 YYEEEE. CDR3 length: 14 amino acids. With 3 bases removed from V and 3 bases from J, the gap between germline ends came to 12 bases. The CDR3: CASSWGDNYYGYTF. The CDR3 DNA reads TGTGCCAGCAGCTGGGGGGACAACTACTATGGCTACACCTTC. The full variable domain, its missing parts supplied by reference TRBV5-6 and TRBJ1-2, is DAGVTQSPTHLIKTRGQQVTLRCSPKSGHDTVSWYQQALGQGPQFIFQYYEEEERQRGNFPDRFSGHQFPNYSSELNVNALLLGDSALYLCASSWGDNYYGYTFGSGTRLTVV.

This clone was picked up a small number of times. V and J are TRBV29-1 and TRBJ1-2; D not certain. Per germline, CDR1 SQVTM and CDR2 ANQGSEA. The CDR3 extends over 12 amino acids. Trimming pared 2 bases from V and 7 bases from J, leaving 11 bases between. Written as DNA, the CDR3 is TGCAGCGTTGAATGGGAGGACCGTGGCTACACCTTC. Its protein product is CSVEWEDRGYTF.

The chain uses TRBV18 and TRBJ2-7; 10 nucleotides align to TRBD2. V gave up 6 bases and J gave up 3 bases; unmatched junction bases: 8. This CDR3 contains 15 residues. Germline CDR1 is KGHSH and CDR2 is LQKENI. The CDR3 sequence: CASSETSGWLYEQYF. CDR3 nucleotide sequence: TGTGCCAGCTCGGAGACTAGCGGGTGGCTCTACGAGCAGTACTTC.

The chain uses TRBV19 and TRBJ2-3; D is possibly TRBD2 (6 bases). The V gene's germline CDR1 is LNHDA and CDR2 SQIVND (reference sequence). V was trimmed by 5 bases and J by 2 bases, leaving 11 bases between them. There are 14 residues in the CDR3. CDR3 region: CASSAGTFTDTQYF. The CDR3 DNA is TGTGCCAGTAGTGCAGGGACTTTCACAGATACGCAGTATTTT.

The chain links TRBV18 to TRBJ2-7; unclear D gene. The CDR3 is 14 amino acids. Germline CDR1 KGHSH, CDR2 LQKENI. Trimming shortened V by 3 bases and J by 6 bases, and 15 bases separated the two germline ends. The CDR3 spells CASSPNGPPAEQYF. The CDR3 DNA sequence: TGTGCCAGCTCACCGAACGGTCCCCCGGCCGAGCAGTACTTC.